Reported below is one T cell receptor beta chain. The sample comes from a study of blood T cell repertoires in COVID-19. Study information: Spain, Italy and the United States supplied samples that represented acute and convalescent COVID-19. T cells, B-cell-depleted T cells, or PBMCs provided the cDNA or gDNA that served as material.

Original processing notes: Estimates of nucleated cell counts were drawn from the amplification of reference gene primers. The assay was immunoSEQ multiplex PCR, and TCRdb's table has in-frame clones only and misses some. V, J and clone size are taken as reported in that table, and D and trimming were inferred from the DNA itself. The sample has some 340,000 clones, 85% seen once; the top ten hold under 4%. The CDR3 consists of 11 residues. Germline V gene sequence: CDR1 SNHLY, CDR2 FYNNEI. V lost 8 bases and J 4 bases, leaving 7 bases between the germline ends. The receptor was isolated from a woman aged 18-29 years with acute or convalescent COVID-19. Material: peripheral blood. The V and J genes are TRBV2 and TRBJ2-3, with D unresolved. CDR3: CASREADTQYF. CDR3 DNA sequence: TGTGCCAGCCGAGAGGCAGATACGCAGTATTTT. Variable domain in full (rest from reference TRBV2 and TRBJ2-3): EPEVTQTPSHQVTQMGQEVILRCVPISNHLYFYWYRQILGQKVEFLVSFYNNEISEKSEIFDDQFSVERPDGSNFTLKIRSTKLEDSAMYFCASREADTQYFGPGTRLTVL.